This T cell receptor (beta chain) was identified in a study of shared clonotypes between healthy human individuals. Study outcomes and limitations: Estimated clonotype richness was generally higher in naive than memory subsets. Rarefaction showed sorted-subset sequencing was incomplete despite large depth.

The CDR3 is made up of 16 amino acids. Germline-derived CDR1 and CDR2 are SEHNR and FQNEAQ (reference sequence). V lost 6 bases, J lost 1 base, and 18 bases lay in between. Produced via immunoSEQ multiplex PCR; TCRdb's table is partial and in-frame only. Of a few hundred thousand clones in the sample, around 86% were seen once. A word on this clone: Antigen unknown.

Specimen: memory CD8+ T cells sorted from blood. The subset: CD45RO+ cells pooled with CCR7-negative TemRA cells. The V and J genes are TRBV7-9 and TRBJ2-5; possibly TRBD1 for D (6 bases). This receptor was taken from a man aged 18-30 years in good health. The DNA of the CDR3 is TGTGCCAGCAGTATATCCAGGGGAAGTGCCCAAGAGACCCAGTACTTC. It encodes CASSISRGSAQETQYF.